This T cell receptor beta chain was captured by sequencing in a study of OX40 agonist ivuxolimab in advanced cancers. This table comes from immunoSEQ multiplex PCR, and its TCRdb copy is limited to in-frame clones, with some not included. This table has about 110,000 clones, approximately 89% appearing once. Only a few counts were recorded for this clone. Trimming took 6 bases from V and 8 from J; bases not matched to a gene: 16. CDR3 length: 16 amino acids. Germline CDR1 reads MNHNY; CDR2 reads SVGAGI (reference sequence). The rearrangement links TRBV6-6 to TRBJ1-2, with TRBD1 matching over 9 bases. This receptor was taken from an adult with an advanced solid tumor such as melanoma, head and neck, liver or kidney cancer. This specimen consisted of CD4+ or CD8+ T cells sorted from blood, obtained in a trial of the OX40 agonist ivuxolimab. CDR3 amino acids: CASSQVPLQGATGYTF. CDR3 in DNA: TGTGCCAGCAGCCAGGTCCCCTTACAGGGGGCGACCGGCTACACCTTC.